Sequencing of this T cell receptor (beta chain) was carried out in a study of blood T cell repertoires in COVID-19. Across the whole study: Samples representing acute and convalescent COVID-19 were sourced from the United States, Italy and Spain.

Participants, 18 to 89 years old, spanned around 25 US areas. Cohorts were based on clinical histories the participants reported. For recovered donors of Cohort 3, there were two negative PCRs, clearance, or symptom resolution. Per germline, CDR1 SGHTA and CDR2 FQGTGA. The CDR3 sequence is 15 residues long. The junction had 9 bases not matched to a gene; V was cut back by 3 bases and J by 7 bases. The assay was immunoSEQ multiplex PCR, and TCRdb's table has in-frame clones only and misses some. The table shows 150,000 to 200,000 clones, with approximately 80% occurring only once. The chain couples TRBV7-3 to TRBJ2-1; 7 positions agree with TRBD2. The material sequenced was PBMCs or T cells enriched from blood (not recorded which). The source of this sequence is a man in his forties who had recovered from COVID-19. In nucleotides, the CDR3 is TGTGCCAGCAGCTTCATGGCGGGAGATAGGAATGAGCAGTTCTTC. It yields the protein CASSFMAGDRNEQFF. The full variable domain, with the rest looked up from reference TRBV7-3 and TRBJ2-1, is GAGVSQTPSNKVTEKGKYVELRCDPISGHTALYWYRQSLGQGPEFLIYFQGTGAADDSGLPNDRFFAVRPEGSVSTLKIQRTERGDSAVYLCASSFMAGDRNEQFFGPGTRLTVL.